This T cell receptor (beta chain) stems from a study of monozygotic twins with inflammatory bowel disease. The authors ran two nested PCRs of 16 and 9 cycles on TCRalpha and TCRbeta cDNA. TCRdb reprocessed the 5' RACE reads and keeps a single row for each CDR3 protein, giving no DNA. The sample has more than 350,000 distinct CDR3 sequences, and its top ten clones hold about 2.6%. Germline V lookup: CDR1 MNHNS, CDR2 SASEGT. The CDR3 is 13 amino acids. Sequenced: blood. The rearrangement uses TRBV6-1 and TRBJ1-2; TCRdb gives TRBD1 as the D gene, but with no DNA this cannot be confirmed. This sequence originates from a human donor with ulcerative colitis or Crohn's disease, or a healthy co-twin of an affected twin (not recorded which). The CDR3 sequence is CASSEGTYGGYTF.